Given below is one T cell receptor beta chain in context. The antigen it recognizes is unknown. No clone much larger than this one lies a single base away; base qualities are absent. This record comes from a study of blood T cell repertoires in COVID-19 (dated by TCRdb to 2018 to 2021). Turning to the overall study: The collaborator samples originated in the United States, Italy and Spain and spanned the acute and convalescent phases of COVID-19. The material from the prospective study consisted of cDNA or gDNA derived from T cells, B-cell-depleted T cells, or PBMCs. The dataset comprised deeply sampled blood TCRbeta repertoires from subjects exposed to, actively infected with, or recovered from COVID-19. The repertoires were released in a freely available public database intended as a resource for research on the immune response to SARS-CoV-2. The samples were drawn from the first 160 participants of the ongoing ImmuneRACE study and from 1,254 subjects provided by 6 global collaborators. A de-identified subject ID, COVID-19 status, age in years and sex were almost always included in the sample metadata. Where HLA class I and class II types were available, the types were taken from metadata supplied by the sample provider, not from assay-based typing.

TCRbeta CDR3 regions were amplified from genomic DNA using the immunoSEQ Assay, a bias-controlled multiplex PCR. On the study's bioinformatics: Nucleated cell counts per sample were estimated from amplification of reference gene primers within the assay. To quantify the absolute abundance of each unique TCRbeta CDR3 rearrangement, sequence reads were collapsed and filtered. For each sample, productive Simpson clonality was calculated as the square root of Simpson's diversity index over productive rearrangements. The table comes from immuneACCESS by way of TCRdb, which keeps in-frame sequences with V and J called. Part of the clones is missing from these tables; in studies checked, under half for an unresolved V gene and the rest for unknown reasons. For V, J and clone size, that table is used; D and trimming come from the DNA. This sample comprises some 120,000 clones, about four fifths of them detected only once. The ten biggest clones cover roughly 15% of the sample.

Beyond this particular receptor, the publication reports: The amount of clinical and demographic metadata varied by source and participant and was provided uncurated.

The collaborating institutions used their own protocols to collect whole blood in K2EDTA tubes. For TCRbeta analysis, collaborators shipped samples in one of three forms: frozen whole blood, isolated PBMCs, or DNA extracted from either of those sample types. Via the germline V gene, CDR1 is SGDLS and CDR2 YYNGEE. Germline trimming amounts to 4 bases on V and 9 bases on J, with 11 as the count of junction bases outside the gene matches. The CDR3 spans 16 residues, from the cysteine through the phenylalanine. The sequence is cut down to CDR3 DNA, 48 bases in frame from base 1. The receptor was isolated from a woman between 45 and 65 years old with acute or convalescent COVID-19. This sequence uses TRBV9 and TRBJ1-6; 9 junctional bases match TRBD1. Sequenced sample: peripheral blood. The nucleotide sequence is given as TGTGCCAGCAGCCCAAGGGGACAGGGATACGTTTCACCCCTCCACTTT. The resulting protein is CASSPRGQGYVSPLHF.